This T cell receptor beta chain was sequenced in a study of T cell repertoires in cytomegalovirus infection (dated by TCRdb to the late 2010s). With regard to the full study: Alongside well-studied HLA-B-restricted epitopes, the peptide stimulations were aimed at recently identified HLA-C-restricted CMV epitopes, whose presentation resists viral immunomodulation. The HLA type of each donor mattered for the analysis, because public TCR beta signatures pointed to carriage of CMV infection along with the matching HLA type.

The sequencing machine was an Illumina HiSeq 1500. TCRdb trimmed the raw reads at Q25, called clones with MiXCR and kept productive beta chains. Each entry is one CDR3 protein sequence, shown with its most common DNA and genes. Here the sample has about 920,000 distinct CDR3 sequences; approximately 31% occur a single time. Over 13% of the sample comes from the top ten. This clonotype turned up a few times. What this receptor recognizes is not known. No base-level quality is on record; no much larger clone is a single base apart. The full study reports these points: In the ex vivo response, HLA-C-restricted CMV-specific TCR beta clonotypes were dominant, and in two of eight donors the single most frequent clonotype came from this HLA-C-restricted group. Cumulative frequency of public TCR beta family members discriminated carriers of CMV infection plus the relevant HLA type in this cohort and an independent approximately 370-donor cohort.

The treatment or condition label here, explained by the study, means: in vitro stimulation with specific CMV peptide epitopes to enrich CMV-specific T cells. Counted from cysteine to phenylalanine, this CDR3 has 18 amino acids. CDR3 DNA only is kept here, 54 bases in frame from base 1. The germline V and J ends show losses of 3 bases and 3 bases respectively, and no gene match explains 11 bases of the junction. The germline V gene gives CDR1 as MDHEN and CDR2 as SYDVKM. This TCR came from a human donor in good health (CMV status not recorded). Some clones in this sample may be carry-over from other donors' samples. The sequences come from cultured CD8+ T cells from PBMCs, collected from culture after CMV antigen stimulation. The V and J genes are TRBV28 and TRBJ2-1, with 10 middle bases fitting TRBD2. At the DNA level, the sequence is TGTGCCAGCAGTTTTCCAGGGCTAGCGGGGGCCCACTACAATGAGCAGTTCTTC. Its translation is CASSFPGLAGAHYNEQFF.